This T cell receptor beta chain derives from a study of technical replicates of blood from a few donors. Sequenced by immunoSEQ multiplex PCR; TCRdb stores in-frame clones only, minus some. The sample has tens of thousands of clones; almost 97% are singletons. The CDR3 consists of 15 residues. Trimming cost V 0 bases and J 8 bases, with 16 bases left between them. Germline assignment: CDR1 PRHDT and CDR2 FYEKMQ (reference sequence). The TCR was taken from a human donor in good health. The chain has TRBV13 and TRBJ2-5; perhaps TRBD2 as D (6 bases). Sequenced input: T cells isolated from PBMCs. The CDR3 sequence: CASSLGLADLYTQYF. CDR3 coding DNA: TGTGCCAGCAGCTTAGGACTAGCAGACTTGTATACCCAGTACTTC.